The clone carrying this T cell receptor (beta chain) was picked up a small number of times. What it binds is unknown. V lost 5 bases to trimming and J lost 5 bases; unmatched junction nucleotides: 7. Germline V gives CDR1 DFQATT, CDR2 SNEGSKA (reference sequence). The CDR3 length is 15 residues. From the reads, TCRdb called clonotypes with MiXCR, one entry per CDR3 protein. In the table there are roughly 860,000 distinct CDR3 sequences, 32% of which are singletons. The data are from a study of T cell repertoires in cytomegalovirus infection. The source was cultured CD8+ T cells from PBMCs, collected from culture after CMV antigen stimulation. This sequence originates from a human donor in good health (CMV status not recorded). Some clones in this sample may be carry-over from other donors' samples. This chain uses TRBV20-1 with TRBJ2-2, with 11 bases lining up with TRBD1. CDR3 DNA sequence: TGCAGTGCTTTACCCGGGACAGGGGGAACCGGGGAGCTGTTTTTT. This codes for CSALPGTGGTGELFF.